Listed below are T cell receptor beta chains from one sample, sequenced in a study of shared clonotypes between healthy human individuals. The assay was immunoSEQ multiplex PCR, and TCRdb's table has in-frame clones only and misses some. The sample shows 2 million to 2.5 million clones, 92% of them seen only once. The sample comprised naive CD4+ T cells from PBMCs. The receptors originated from a man younger than 35 in good health. Some clones in this sample may be carry-over from other donors' samples. The CDR3 runs from the conserved cysteine through the conserved F or W. The order of the fields is D gene, V gene, J gene, clone size, CDR3 protein, CDR3 DNA. A D gene is named only where the DNA matches it firmly. The listing skips clone size in some rows; elsewhere it reads once, few, many or a size class.

>TRBD2|TRBV2|TRBJ2-2|.
CASRPLPGLVSNTGELFF
TGTGCCAGCAGACCTCTACCGGGACTAGTCTCGAACACCGGGGAGCTGTTTTTT
>.|TRBV6-5|TRBJ2-2|.
CASSYSGGRNGELFF
TGTGCCAGCAGTTACTCGGGGGGCCGCAACGGGGAGCTGTTTTTT
>.|TRBV4-3|TRBJ2-4|.
CASSQDLPDRRDIQYF
TGCGCCAGCAGCCAAGATCTCCCGGACAGGAGGGACATTCAGTACTTC
>.|TRBV7-3|TRBJ2-2|.
CASSIDRYTGELFF
TGTGCCAGCAGCATCGACAGATACACCGGGGAGCTGTTTTTT
>.|TRBV18|TRBJ2-7|.
CASSLGSEATYEQYF
TGTGCCAGCTCACTAGGGAGCGAGGCTACCTACGAGCAGTACTTC
>.|TRBV6-6|TRBJ1-2|.
CASSYQADTTGSLF
TGTGCCAGCAGTTACCAAGCCGATACCACAGGTTCCCTATTC
>.|TRBV2|TRBJ2-2|once
CASSEALRAGELFF
.
>.|TRBV29-1|TRBJ1-2|.
CSVDSPKPSF
TGCAGCGTTGACAGTCCTAAACCCAGTTTC
>.|TRBV7-3|TRBJ1-4|.
CASSRNKEEIPTTNEKLFF
TGTGCCAGCAGCCGAAATAAGGAGGAAATCCCAACAACTAATGAAAAACTGTTTTTT
>.|TRBV5-1|TRBJ1-5|.
CASSLGGDHSNQPQHF
TGCGCCAGCAGCTTAGGAGGAGACCATAGCAATCAGCCCCAGCATTTT
>.|TRBV19|TRBJ2-3|.
CASSISPGDTQYF
TGTGCCAGTAGTATATCCCCCGGGGATACGCAGTATTTT
>TRBD1|TRBV5-1|TRBJ2-2|.
CASSAQGTGSSGELFF
TGCGCCAGCAGCGCTCAAGGGACAGGGTCCAGCGGGGAGCTGTTTTTT
>.|TRBV5-1|TRBJ2-3|.
CASSSEGGSTDTQYF
TGCGCCAGCAGCTCTGAGGGCGGGAGCACAGATACGCAGTATTTT
>TRBD1|TRBV7-9|TRBJ1-3|.
CASSFGTGPGNTIYF
TGTGCCAGCAGCTTCGGGACAGGGCCTGGAAACACCATATATTTT
>TRBD2|TRBV10-3|TRBJ2-1|.
CAISEGGSEQFF
TGTGCCATCAGTGAGGGCGGGAGTGAGCAGTTCTTC
>.|TRBV11-3|TRBJ2-3|.
CASSGASTDTQYF
TGTGCCAGCAGCGGGGCTAGCACAGATACGCAGTATTTT
>TRBD1|TRBV5-1|TRBJ2-7|.
CASSLGQAQPYEQYF
TGCGCCAGCAGCCTCGGACAGGCCCAACCCTACGAGCAGTACTTC
>.|TRBV29-1|TRBJ1-1|.
CSVRGEIRDTEAFF
TGCAGCGTTCGAGGGGAAATTAGGGACACTGAAGCTTTCTTT